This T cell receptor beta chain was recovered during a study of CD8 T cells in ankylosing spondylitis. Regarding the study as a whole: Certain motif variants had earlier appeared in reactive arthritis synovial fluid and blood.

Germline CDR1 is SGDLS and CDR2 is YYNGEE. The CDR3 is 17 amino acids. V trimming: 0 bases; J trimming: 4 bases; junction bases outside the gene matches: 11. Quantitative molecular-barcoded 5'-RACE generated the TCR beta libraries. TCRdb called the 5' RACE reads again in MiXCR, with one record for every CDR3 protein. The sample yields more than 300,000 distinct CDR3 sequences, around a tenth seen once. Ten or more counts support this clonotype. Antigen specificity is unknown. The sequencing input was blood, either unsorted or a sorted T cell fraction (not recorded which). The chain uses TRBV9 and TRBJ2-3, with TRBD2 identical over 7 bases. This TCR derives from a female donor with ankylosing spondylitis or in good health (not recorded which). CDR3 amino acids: CASSVGWRELPSDTQYF. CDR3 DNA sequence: TGTGCCAGCAGCGTAGGTTGGCGGGAGCTCCCTTCAGATACGCAGTATTTT.